The 18 T cell receptor beta chains reported below all come from one sample, sequenced in a study of human T cells and chemical hapten exposure. A single record per CDR3 protein comes from TCRdb applying MiXCR to the RACE reads. The table has 300,000 to 450,000 distinct CDR3 sequences, 4.5% to 5.5% seen once. Time point: pre-sensitization, week 0. Regarding treatment: therapeutic diphenylcyclopropenone sensitization with weekly scalp DPC. Source: whole blood, taken in connection with sensitization to the hapten diphenylcyclopropenone (DPC). The origin of the receptors is a woman aged 45-60 years with alopecia areata. Some clones in this sample may be carry-over from other donors' samples.

This clonotype occurred many times. The chain links TRBV6-1 to TRBJ1-1, with D possibly being TRBD1 (5 bases). The V end lost 10 bases, the J end lost 1 base, and 13 bases lay between the germline ends. Germline CDR1 and CDR2: MNHNS and SASEGT. This CDR3 spans 13 amino acids. The CDR3 DNA reads TGTGCCACACAGACGGACACGAACACTGAAGCTTTCTTT. The encoded protein is CATQTDTNTEAFF.

This clonotype occurred many times. The V call is TRBV12-3 or TRBV12-4, the J call TRBJ2-3, with D perhaps assigned TRBD1 or TRBD2 (5 bases each). The CDR3 is 15 residues long. Trimming removed 4 bases at V and 0 bases at J, with 11 bases between. CDR3 sequence reads: CASSYRGQSTDTQYF. CDR3 nucleotide sequence: TGTGCCAGCAGTTACCGGGGCCAGAGCACAGATACGCAGTATTTT.

This clonotype was seen at least ten times. The V call is TRBV28, the J call TRBJ2-7, with 9 bases identical to TRBD1. The CDR3 runs 15 residues. Germline values: CDR1 MDHEN, CDR2 SYDVKM. Trimming cost V 7 bases and J 0 bases; bases outside gene matches: 7. For the CDR3, the DNA is TGTGCCAGCAAGCCGACAGGGGGGGACTCCTACGAGCAGTACTTC. This sequence encodes CASKPTGGDSYEQYF.

The genes are TRBV2 and TRBJ1-4; tentatively, D is TRBD1 (6 bases). V lost 6 bases and J lost 5, with 13 bases in between. CDR1 SNHLY and CDR2 FYNNEI come from the germline V gene. The CDR3 is 14 residues long. CDR3 in amino acids: CASRWQGGNEKLFF. CDR3 sequence (DNA): TGTGCCAGCAGGTGGCAAGGGGGGAATGAAAAACTGTTTTTT. The full variable domain, rest sourced from reference TRBV2 and TRBJ1-4, is EPEVTQTPSHQVTQMGQEVILRCVPISNHLYFYWYRQILGQKVEFLVSFYNNEISEKSEIFDDQFSVERPDGSNFTLKIRSTKLEDSAMYFCASRWQGGNEKLFFGSGTQLSVL.

On this clonotype: A much larger clone lies one base from this, so it may be a read error. V usage is TRBV5-1 and J usage is TRBJ2-3; D is ambiguous. Germline V gene data show CDR1 as SGHRS and CDR2 as YFSETQ. The CDR3 totals 14 residues. The ends were cut back, 1 base at V and 2 bases at J, with 8 bases in the middle. CDR3 protein: CASSLMDVTDTQYF. CDR3 nucleotides: TGCGCCAGCAGCTTGATGGACGTCACAGATACGCAGTATTTT. Filled out from reference TRBV5-1 and TRBJ2-3, the complete variable domain reads KAGVTQTPRYLIKTRGQQVTLSCSPISGHRSVSWYQQTPGQGLQFLFEYFSETQRNKGNFPGRFSGRQFSNSRSEMNVSTLELGDSALYLCASSLMDVTDTQYFGPGTRLTVL.

This clonotype was seen more than once but under ten times. The genes are TRBV7-3 and TRBJ1-1, with D tentatively TRBD1 (5 bases). CDR1 SGHTA and CDR2 FQGTGA come from the germline V gene. The length of the CDR3 is 16 residues. Trimming left V 0 bases short and J 4 bases short, with 15 bases between. CDR3 loop: CASSLTAGAGGTEAFF. The CDR3, as DNA: TGTGCCAGCAGCTTAACCGCCGGGGCCGGGGGCACTGAAGCTTTCTTT.

The chain carries TRBV5-6 and TRBJ1-2; D is undetermined. Germline V gives CDR1 SGHDT, CDR2 YYEEEE. V was trimmed by 2 bases and J by 4 bases, leaving 9 bases between them. This CDR3 spans 13 amino acids. This CDR3 is CASSFLASYGYTF. The CDR3 nucleotides are TGTGCCAGCAGCTTTCTCGCCTCCTATGGCTACACCTTC. Full variable domain (outside the CDR3, taken from reference TRBV5-6 and TRBJ1-2): DAGVTQSPTHLIKTRGQQVTLRCSPKSGHDTVSWYQQALGQGPQFIFQYYEEEERQRGNFPDRFSGHQFPNYSSELNVNALLLGDSALYLCASSFLASYGYTFGSGTRLTVV.

This clonotype has a count of ten or more. The chain joins TRBV28 to TRBJ2-1, with 8 positions matching TRBD2. The CDR3 extends over 15 amino acids. Germline V gene sequence: CDR1 MDHEN, CDR2 SYDVKM. Trimming at V came to 7 bases and at J to 4 bases, leaving 9 bases not matched to a gene. The CDR3 here is CASNQLAELYNEQFF. As DNA, the CDR3 is TGTGCCAGCAATCAACTAGCGGAACTTTACAATGAGCAGTTCTTC.

This clonotype showed up just a few times. V and J are TRBV11-1 and TRBJ2-5; 10 bases match TRBD1. The trim removed 5 bases at V and 4 bases at J, leaving 4 bases unmatched. The germline CDR1 and CDR2 sequences are SGHAT and FQDESV (reference sequence). CDR3 length: 14 residues. The CDR3 nucleotides read TGTGCCAGCAGCCACCGGACAGGGGGAGAGACCCAGTACTTC. It specifies CASSHRTGGETQYF.

This sequence joins TRBV18 and TRBJ2-4, with D perhaps TRBD2 (5 bases). The CDR3 has 13 residues. V was clipped by 1 base and J by 6 bases, with 7 bases between them. Germline V CDR1 and CDR2: KGHSH, LQKENI. Here the CDR3 DNA reads TGTGCCAGCTCACCACTGGCGGGAAACATTCAGTACTTC. The encoded protein is CASSPLAGNIQYF. Drawing the rest from reference TRBV18 and TRBJ2-4, the complete variable domain is NAGVMQNPRHLVRRRGQEARLRCSPMKGHSHVYWYRQLPEEGLKFMVYLQKENIIDESGMPKERFSAEFPKEGPSILRIQQVVRGDSAAYFCASSPLAGNIQYFGAGTRLSVL.

J is TRBJ2-3 and V is TRBV7-9; tentative D call: TRBD2 (5 bases). The CDR3 has 15 residues. V lost 1 base to trimming and J lost 0 bases, with 8 bases between them. Germline loops: CDR1 SEHNR, CDR2 FQNEAQ (reference sequence). The chain's CDR3 is CASSLGETSTDTQYF. The CDR3 DNA reads as TGTGCCAGCAGCTTAGGGGAGACTAGCACAGATACGCAGTATTTT.

In this sample, this clonotype turned up a few times. The V gene is TRBV20-1, the J gene TRBJ1-6; 7 nucleotides line up with TRBD1. Germline values: CDR1 DFQATT, CDR2 SNEGSKA (reference sequence). V gave up 4 bases and J gave up 0 bases; unmatched junction bases: 3. The CDR3 consists of 15 residues. CDR3 bases: TGCAGTGCTACAGGGGGGAGCTCCTATAATTCACCCCTCCACTTT. This codes for CSATGGSSYNSPLHF.

This clonotype was picked up many times. The V gene is TRBV12-3 or TRBV12-4, the J gene TRBJ1-3; no firm D call. The CDR3 runs 16 residues. V was pared by 4 bases and J by 0 bases, with 13 bases between. The CDR3, as DNA: TGTGCCAGCAGTTCCCCGACACCAGGCTCTGGAAACACCATATATTTT. Protein: CASSSPTPGSGNTIYF.

The chain links TRBV7-6 to TRBJ2-3; tentative D call: TRBD2 (5 bases). V was cut by 5 bases and J by 1 base, with 13 bases left in between. The CDR3 sequence is 15 residues long. The germline V gene has CDR1 SGHVS and CDR2 FNYEAQ. The CDR3 loop reads CASSQHRTRTDTQYF. The DNA of the CDR3 is TGTGCCAGCAGCCAACACCGGACTCGCACAGATACGCAGTATTTT.

This clonotype was detected many times. The chain is built from TRBV7-8 and TRBJ2-3, with D maybe TRBD1 (5 bases). Germline lookup yields CDR1 SGHVS and CDR2 FQNEAQ. Trimming cost V 4 bases and J 4 bases, with 9 bases left between them. The length of the CDR3 is 13 residues. The CDR3 here is CASSSGIPDTQYF. CDR3 coding DNA: TGTGCCAGCAGCTCAGGGATACCAGATACGCAGTATTTT.

This clonotype was recorded a few times. The chain is built from TRBV6-2 or TRBV6-3 and TRBJ1-5, with 7 bases fitting TRBD1. The V gene's germline CDR1 is MNHEY and CDR2 SVGEGT. This CDR3 is built from 17 residues. V lost 2 bases, J lost 8 bases, and 15 bases stayed unmatched. The CDR3 loop reads CASSYPLTTGLEEPQHF. Written as DNA, the CDR3 is TGTGCCAGCAGTTACCCTCTTACGACAGGGCTTGAGGAGCCCCAGCATTTT.

This clonotype was counted many times. The CDR3 spells CSVEGTTGDGYTF. The CDR3 nucleotides read TGCAGCGTTGAGGGCACCACCGGGGATGGCTACACCTTC. The V gene is TRBV29-1, the J gene TRBJ1-2, with unresolved D. The V gene's germline CDR1 is SQVTM and CDR2 ANQGSEA. Trimming took 3 bases from V and 6 from J, leaving 14 bases between them. This CDR3 has 13 residues.

In this sample, this clonotype turned up many times. V gene TRBV6-5 combines with J gene TRBJ2-1; 10 bases fit TRBD2. With V trimmed by 6 bases and J by 4 bases, 6 bases remained unmatched. The CDR3 has 15 residues. CDR1 and CDR2 (germline): MNHEY, SVGAGI. The chain's CDR3 is CASSRTSGTYNEQFF. CDR3 DNA sequence: TGTGCCAGCAGCCGGACTAGCGGAACTTACAATGAGCAGTTCTTC.